A selection of T cell receptor beta chains follows, all from one sample in a study of cytomegalovirus exposure and HLA in healthy donors. Clones were read by immunoSEQ multiplex PCR, and TCRdb kept only the in-frame ones, dropping some. The data show nearly 300,000 clones, just over 85% seen once. The sample consisted of PBMCs. These receptors were taken from a middle-aged man in good health and CMV-seropositive. Each CDR3 is given without its conserved first and last residue. Fields, in order: D gene, V gene, J gene, CDR3 protein. The D gene is left open where the match is weak.

D gene: TRBD1
V gene: TRBV10-3
J gene: TRBJ2-7
CDR3 protein: AISERQGAYEQY

D gene: NA
V gene: TRBV10-3
J gene: TRBJ2-3
CDR3 protein: AIRGTAGQAQSTQY

D gene: TRBD1
V gene: TRBV11-2
J gene: TRBJ1-1
CDR3 protein: ASSLGTGRPLNTEAF

D gene: NA
V gene: TRBV13
J gene: TRBJ2-7
CDR3 protein: ASSPSAVGSYEQY

D gene: NA
V gene: TRBV2
J gene: TRBJ2-7
CDR3 protein: ASSEGLYEQY

D gene: NA
V gene: TRBV29-1
J gene: TRBJ1-5
CDR3 protein: SVELGPDGDNDQPQH

D gene: TRBD1
V gene: TRBV7-2
J gene: TRBJ2-7
CDR3 protein: ASSLRQGWYEQY

D gene: TRBD2
V gene: TRBV5-4
J gene: TRBJ2-3
CDR3 protein: ASSFYSGVVTDTQY

D gene: NA
V gene: TRBV19
J gene: TRBJ1-4
CDR3 protein: ASSIGHLELF

D gene: TRBD1
V gene: TRBV5-1
J gene: NA
CDR3 protein: ASSLEAGGYYEQY

D gene: NA
V gene: TRBV5-1
J gene: TRBJ2-1
CDR3 protein: ASSLAGNEQF

D gene: TRBD2
V gene: TRBV7-9
J gene: TRBJ2-2
CDR3 protein: ASSFSPSGSTGELF

D gene: TRBD2
V gene: TRBV19
J gene: TRBJ2-7
CDR3 protein: ASRGGLPYEQY

D gene: NA
V gene: TRBV27
J gene: TRBJ2-1
CDR3 protein: ASSLPGATLSYNEQF

D gene: NA
V gene: TRBV2
J gene: TRBJ2-3
CDR3 protein: ASSGLGGGTDTQY

D gene: TRBD2
V gene: TRBV7-2
J gene: TRBJ2-1
CDR3 protein: ASRAPEGGGSSYNEQF

D gene: NA
V gene: TRBV9
J gene: TRBJ2-7
CDR3 protein: ASSVDRGGYEQY

D gene: NA
V gene: TRBV6-1
J gene: TRBJ2-2
CDR3 protein: ASRPTVTGELF

D gene: NA
V gene: TRBV4-1
J gene: TRBJ2-3
CDR3 protein: ASSRSGDTQY

D gene: TRBD2
V gene: TRBV19
J gene: TRBJ2-2
CDR3 protein: ASSTGLAGITGELF

D gene: TRBD2
V gene: TRBV2
J gene: TRBJ2-1
CDR3 protein: ASNKGLAGGNEQF

D gene: NA
V gene: TRBV4-1
J gene: TRBJ2-7
CDR3 protein: ASSQGPGGNYEQY

D gene: TRBD2
V gene: TRBV9
J gene: TRBJ2-2
CDR3 protein: ASSVGSGRSGTGELF

D gene: TRBD1
V gene: TRBV5-1
J gene: TRBJ2-1
CDR3 protein: ASGLSGQGYGEQF

D gene: NA
V gene: TRBV5-1
J gene: TRBJ2-5
CDR3 protein: ASSGTQETQY

D gene: TRBD1
V gene: TRBV2
J gene: TRBJ1-1
CDR3 protein: ASSEGTGVAVTEAF

D gene: NA
V gene: TRBV6-5
J gene: TRBJ2-4
CDR3 protein: ASSYSRVAKNIQY

D gene: NA
V gene: TRBV12-5
J gene: TRBJ2-1
CDR3 protein: ASGPHAGEQF

D gene: NA
V gene: TRBV7-3
J gene: TRBJ2-3
CDR3 protein: ASSSGGDTQY